Listed here are 13 T cell receptor beta chains from one sample, sequenced in a study of T cell responses to AZD1222 COVID-19 vaccine (dated by TCRdb to 2020 to 2023). Reading the label with the study, this specimen's time point is: about 28 days (+/-7) after the second vaccine dose. The method behind the library was the immunoSEQ multiplex PCR assay. In its TCRdb copy, this immuneACCESS table keeps in-frame sequences only and misses some clones. Where compared with another copy, unresolved V genes explain less than half of these, and the others have no known cause. The sample yields 130,000 to 150,000 clones; just over 85% were counted once. The ten biggest clones cover 5.1% of the sample. The material was peripheral blood, obtained 28 days after the second AZD1222 dose. These receptor sequences come from an adult who received the AZD1222 COVID-19 vaccine.

In its sample, this clone was seen once. V is TRBV10-3 and J is TRBJ2-1; D gene uncertain. Trimming stripped 7 bases from V and 0 bases from J, with 13 bases between. The germline V gene has CDR1 ENHRY and CDR2 SYGVKD. CDR3 size: 15 residues. CDR3 bases: TGTGCCATCATTCAAGATATTAGCTCCTACAATGAGCAGTTCTTC. Encoded protein: CAIIQDISSYNEQFF.

The chain joins TRBV6-5 to TRBJ1-1; 7 bases are a match to TRBD1. CDR1 MNHEY and CDR2 SVGAGI come from the germline V gene. The CDR3 is made up of 14 amino acids. CDR3 region: CATRGEWANTEAFF. DNA for the CDR3: TGTGCGACCAGGGGGGAATGGGCGAACACTGAAGCTTTCTTT.

V gene TRBV7-9 combines with J gene TRBJ1-5; D is unresolved. V lost 5 bases to trimming and J lost 0 bases, with 8 bases between them. Germline V gives CDR1 SEHNR, CDR2 FQNEAQ (reference sequence). The length of the CDR3 is 14 residues. The CDR3 region is CASSARDSNQPQHF. The CDR3 region has the DNA TGTGCCAGCAGCGCAAGAGATAGCAATCAGCCCCAGCATTTT.

The chain recombines TRBV7-2 with TRBJ1-1, with 11 bases that match TRBD1. The CDR3 runs to 13 residues. V gave up 6 bases and J gave up 5 bases; unmatched junction bases: 2. The germline V gene has CDR1 SGHTA and CDR2 FQGNSA. The CDR3 region is CASRGQGGTEAFF. CDR3 sequence (DNA): TGTGCCAGCAGGGGACAGGGGGGTACTGAAGCTTTCTTT.

This sequence joins TRBV27 and TRBJ2-3; 9 bases are shared with TRBD1. V was pared by 2 bases and J by 6 bases, with 9 bases of the junction left unmatched. Germline CDR1 reads MNHEY; CDR2 reads SMNVEV (reference sequence). This CDR3 comprises 16 residues. CDR3 in DNA: TGTGCCAGCAGTTTACCGCCCGGGACAGGGCTGGATACGCAGTATTTT. Protein sequence: CASSLPPGTGLDTQYF.

This clone turned up a few times. This chain connects TRBV25-1 to TRBJ2-1; maybe TRBD2 (7 bases). Trimming took off 2 bases at V and 6 bases at J, with 17 bases between the two ends. Germline CDR1 reads MGHDK; CDR2 reads SYGVNS. CDR3 length equals 16 residues. The CDR3 region is CASSERGGQGGNEQFF. CDR3 bases: TGTGCCAGCAGTGAAAGGGGGGGGCAGGGTGGCAATGAGCAGTTCTTC.

This clone was counted a few times. The chain employs TRBV2 and TRBJ1-2; a weak D match, TRBD1 (6 bases). CDR1 is SNHLY, CDR2 FYNNEI, per germline. The CDR3 sequence is 17 residues long. The V end was cut by 0 bases, the J end by 4 bases, with 18 bases between. The CDR3 here is CASSEASGGTGIYGYTF. The CDR3 DNA sequence: TGTGCCAGCAGTGAAGCCAGTGGCGGAACAGGGATCTATGGCTACACCTTC.

This chain uses TRBV19 with TRBJ1-2, with D uncertain. This CDR3 has 15 amino acids. Germline assignment: CDR1 LNHDA and CDR2 SQIVND (reference sequence). V lost 2 bases to trimming and J lost 4 bases, with 14 bases between them. The CDR3 DNA sequence: TGTGCCAGTAGTATACAGCGGGCAGCACCCTATGGCTACACCTTC. This sequence encodes CASSIQRAAPYGYTF.

The chain links TRBV6-6 to TRBJ2-1; no clear D. V shed 6 bases and J shed 10 bases, with 10 bases lying between them. Germline V gene lookup returns CDR1 MNHNY and CDR2 SVGAGI (reference sequence). This CDR3 has 11 residues. This CDR3 is CASSPSREQFF. In DNA form, the CDR3 reads TGTGCCAGCAGCCCGTCGCGGGAGCAGTTCTTC.

This sequence joins TRBV29-1 and TRBJ1-4, with a possible D match to TRBD1 (5 bases). Trimming removed 4 bases from V and 0 bases from J, with 9 bases in between. CDR1 and CDR2 (germline): SQVTM, ANQGSEA. CDR3 size: 14 residues. This chain's CDR3 is CSVVQGATNEKLFF. CDR3 DNA: TGCAGCGTTGTGCAGGGAGCAACTAATGAAAAACTGTTTTTT.

The rearrangement uses TRBV19 and TRBJ1-5; no reliable D call. CDR3 size: 15 residues. Trimming removed 3 bases from V and 9 bases from J, with 18 bases in between. Germline-derived CDR1 and CDR2 are LNHDA and SQIVND (reference sequence). This CDR3 is CASSIGGFPKGPQHF. The CDR3 DNA is TGTGCCAGTAGTATTGGCGGCTTTCCGAAAGGGCCCCAGCATTTT.

The genes are TRBV28 and TRBJ1-1; a possible D gene is TRBD1 (5 bases). The CDR3 runs 17 residues. Per germline, CDR1 MDHEN and CDR2 SYDVKM. Trimming left V 3 bases short and J 3 bases short, with 20 bases between. CDR3 DNA sequence: TGTGCCAGCAGTTTTTGGTTTGGAGGGGAGGAGGACACTGAAGCTTTCTTT. This gives the protein CASSFWFGGEEDTEAFF.

The V gene is TRBV6-1, the J gene TRBJ1-2; 12 nucleotides agree with TRBD1. CDR1 is MNHNS, CDR2 SASEGT, per germline. This CDR3 spans 17 amino acids. With V trimmed by 8 bases and J by 2 bases, 12 bases remained unmatched. As DNA, the CDR3 is TGTGCCAGCTGTGTCCGGGACAGGGGGCGCGGAAACTATGGCTACACCTTC. Amino acids: CASCVRDRGRGNYGYTF.